Below are 20 T cell receptor beta chains sequenced from a single sample in a study of blood T cell repertoires in COVID-19. TCRdb's copy holds only in-frame clones and misses some; the assay was immunoSEQ multiplex PCR. Of around 190,000 clones listed, just over 85% were seen once; the top ten hold 7% to 10%. Sequencing was performed on peripheral blood. The receptors derive from a man aged 45-65 years with active or convalescent COVID-19.

J is TRBJ1-5 and V is TRBV19; 11 bases are a match to TRBD1. Trimming cost V 4 bases and J 0 bases; bases outside gene matches: 8. The CDR3 sequence is 18 residues long. Germline loops: CDR1 LNHDA, CDR2 SQIVND (reference sequence). The CDR3 bases are TGTGCCAGTAGTAGGACAGGGGGCGTCCACCATAGCAATCAGCCCCAGCATTTT. This gives the protein CASSRTGGVHHSNQPQHF.

In the case of this clone: Possible read error: a much larger clone is one base away. Written as DNA, the CDR3 is TGTGCCAGCAGCTTAGGGACTAGCGGATACAATGAGCAGTTCTTC. Translated, it gives CASSLGTSGYNEQFF. The V gene is TRBV7-3, the J gene TRBJ2-1, with 11 bases aligning to TRBD2. V lost 2 bases and J lost 4; bases outside the gene matches: 1. Looked up from germline, CDR1 is SGHTA and CDR2 is FQGTGA. The CDR3 sequence is 15 residues long.

The V gene is TRBV18, the J gene TRBJ2-5, with D hard to call. Germline V CDR1 and CDR2: KGHSH, LQKENI. Trimming took off 2 bases at V and 5 bases at J, with 6 bases between the two ends. The CDR3 spans 12 residues. The CDR3 bases are TGTGCCAGCTCACCAAAATCGGAGACCCAGTACTTC. Amino acid sequence: CASSPKSETQYF.

This chain links TRBV7-2 with TRBJ1-2; possibly TRBD1 for D (5 bases). Germline lookup yields CDR1 SGHTA and CDR2 FQGNSA. With 7 bases removed from V and 7 bases from J, the gap between germline ends came to 16 bases. The CDR3 sequence is 13 residues long. CDR3 residues: CASTPGGVSGYTF. In DNA, the CDR3 is TGTGCCAGCACCCCGGGGGGGGTGTCTGGCTACACCTTC.

The chain couples TRBV7-7 to TRBJ1-1, with a possible D match to TRBD1 (5 bases). The CDR3 has 13 residues. V lost 3 bases, J lost 1 base, and 6 bases lay in between. Germline V gene sequence: CDR1 SSHAT, CDR2 FNYEAQ (reference sequence). For the CDR3, the DNA is TGTGCCAGCAGCTTGACAGAGAACACTGAAGCTTTCTTT. Translating it yields CASSLTENTEAFF.

The chain joins TRBV6-5 to TRBJ1-3; D ambiguous. Germline assignment: CDR1 MNHEY and CDR2 SVGAGI. The V end lost 6 bases, the J end lost 0 bases, and 9 bases lay between the germline ends. The CDR3 contains 14 residues. The CDR3 sequence: CASSDISSGNTIYF. CDR3 nucleotides: TGTGCCAGCAGCGATATTAGCTCTGGAAACACCATATATTTT.

The CDR3 loop is CASTPLVLMYNEQFF. CDR3 in DNA: TGTGCCAGCACCCCCTTGGTACTGATGTACAATGAGCAGTTCTTC. V gene TRBV5-5 combines with J gene TRBJ2-1; D uncertain. Germline V CDR1 and CDR2: SGHKS, YYEKEE (reference sequence). This CDR3 region has 15 residues. V was trimmed by 6 bases and J by 4 bases, leaving 17 bases between them.

The V gene is TRBV7-2, the J gene TRBJ2-5, with 9 bases that match TRBD2. Trimming took 1 base from V and 4 from J; bases not matched to a gene: 4. Germline V gene lookup returns CDR1 SGHTA and CDR2 FQGNSA. The CDR3 has 15 amino acids. CDR3 in amino acids: CASSLVAGGLETQYF. DNA for the CDR3: TGTGCCAGCAGCTTAGTCGCGGGGGGGTTAGAGACCCAGTACTTC.

This chain uses TRBV19 with TRBJ2-1; 10 bases line up with TRBD2. The CDR3 runs 15 residues. The germline CDR1 and CDR2 sequences are LNHDA and SQIVND (reference sequence). V lost 6 bases, J lost 1 base, and 3 bases stayed unmatched. The CDR3 DNA follows: TGTGCCAGTAGCAAACTAGCGGGATCCTACAATGAGCAGTTCTTC. Protein product: CASSKLAGSYNEQFF. The whole variable domain, remainder taken from reference TRBV19 and TRBJ2-1, is DGGITQSPKYLFRKEGQNVTLSCEQNLNHDAMYWYRQDPGQGLRLIYYSQIVNDFQKGDIAEGYSVSREKKESFPLTVTSAQKNPTAFYLCASSKLAGSYNEQFFGPGTRLTVL.

The chain has TRBV11-2 and TRBJ1-1; D is ambiguous. The CDR3 consists of 13 residues. Trimming left V 1 base short and J 4 bases short, with 7 bases between. Germline CDR1 SGHAT, CDR2 FQNNGV. The CDR3 nucleotides are TGTGCCAGCAGCTTAGTCACTCGCACTGAAGCTTTCTTT. Amino acids: CASSLVTRTEAFF. Full variable domain (missing parts from reference TRBV11-2 and TRBJ1-1): EAGVAQSPRYKIIEKRQSVAFWCNPISGHATLYWYQQILGQGPKLLIQFQNNGVVDDSQLPKDRFSAERLKGVDSTLKIQPAKLEDSAVYLCASSLVTRTEAFFGQGTRLTVV.

The sample holds a few counts of this clone. The gene calls are TRBV6-4 and TRBJ1-1; D gene unclear. The CDR3 length is 14 residues. Germline values: CDR1 MRHNA, CDR2 SNTAGT. Deletions cut 6 bases from V and 8 bases from J, with 19 bases between. Here the CDR3 reads CASSSQPWANEAFF. The CDR3 DNA is TGTGCCAGCAGCTCACAGCCTTGGGCCAACGAAGCTTTCTTT.

The rearrangement uses TRBV10-3 and TRBJ2-7; a possible D gene is TRBD2 (5 bases). V shed 7 bases and J shed 1 base, with 20 bases lying between them. The CDR3 is made up of 16 amino acids. Germline CDR1 is ENHRY and CDR2 is SYGVKD. CDR3 amino acids: CAITSIEGKGSYEQYF. CDR3 nucleotide sequence: TGTGCCATCACCTCGATAGAGGGAAAAGGATCCTACGAGCAGTACTTC.

The V call is TRBV7-7, the J call TRBJ2-2; a possible D gene is TRBD2 (5 bases). The CDR3 is 15 amino acids. Trimming cost V 5 bases and J 6 bases, with 16 bases left between them. CDR1 is SSHAT and CDR2 is FNYEAQ in the germline V gene (reference sequence). CDR3 amino acids: CASSPGSGESGELFF. In DNA, the CDR3 is TGTGCCAGCAGCCCCGGGTCCGGGGAATCCGGGGAGCTGTTTTTT.

This clone was seen a handful of times. This chain joins TRBV4-2 and TRBJ2-1; 12 bases line up with TRBD2. Trimming cost V 3 bases and J 6 bases; bases outside gene matches: 6. The CDR3 sequence is 16 residues long. In germline, CDR1 is LGHNA, CDR2 YNFKEQ. CDR3 sequence: CASSQALAGGSNEQFF. The CDR3 DNA reads TGTGCCAGCAGCCAGGCCCTAGCGGGGGGGAGCAATGAGCAGTTCTTC.

This clone was seen once. The genes are TRBV7-2 and TRBJ2-2, with 7 bases identical to TRBD1. Germline V gives CDR1 SGHTA, CDR2 FQGNSA. This CDR3 has 16 amino acids. V shed 4 bases and J 2 bases; nucleotides not matched to a gene: 7. The CDR3 bases are TGTGCCAGCAGCTCCGGGACAGCCGAAAACACCGGGGAGCTGTTTTTT. It yields the protein CASSSGTAENTGELFF. Combining the CDR3 with reference TRBV7-2 and TRBJ2-2 gives the whole variable domain GAGVSQSPSNKVTEKGKDVELRCDPISGHTALYWYRQSLGQGLEFLIYFQGNSAPDKSGLPSDRFSAERTGGSVSTLTIQRTQQEDSAVYLCASSSGTAENTGELFFGEGSRLTVL.

This clone was seen only a few times. The V gene is TRBV27, the J gene TRBJ2-1, with D possibly being TRBD1 (5 bases). The CDR3 extends over 13 amino acids. In germline, CDR1 is MNHEY, CDR2 SMNVEV (reference sequence). Between the trimmed V and J ends, which lost 7 bases and 7 bases, there was a span of 14 bases. The CDR3 here is CASKLTAGNEQFF. Here the CDR3 DNA reads TGTGCCAGCAAGCTGACAGCCGGGAATGAGCAGTTCTTC.

The V and J genes are TRBV11-3 and TRBJ2-1, with TRBD1 identical over 9 bases. Germline lookup yields CDR1 SGHNT and CDR2 YENEEA. The CDR3 contains 15 residues. After removal of 5 bases from V and 1 base from J, the junction contained 3 bases not matched to a gene. Written as DNA, the CDR3 is TGTGCCAGCAGCCCCGGGACAGGGTCCTACAATGAGCAGTTCTTC. The encoded protein is CASSPGTGSYNEQFF.

The sample holds a few counts of this clone. The chain joins TRBV27 to TRBJ2-7; 7 bases line up with TRBD2. The CDR3 is made up of 14 amino acids. The germline V gene has CDR1 MNHEY and CDR2 SMNVEV (reference sequence). Trimming cost V 5 bases and J 7 bases; bases outside gene matches: 11. The CDR3 coding sequence is TGTGCCAGCAGTGACCCGGGGACTACTGTGGAGCAGTACTTC. Its translation is CASSDPGTTVEQYF.

This chain connects TRBV6-2 or TRBV6-3 to TRBJ2-2; D is perhaps TRBD1 (7 bases). V lost 5 bases, J lost 6 bases, and 16 bases lay in between. Germline V gives CDR1 MNHEY, CDR2 SVGEGT. The CDR3 loop spans 15 amino acids. This CDR3 is CASSTGRQGPGELFF. CDR3 in DNA: TGTGCCAGCAGTACCGGGAGACAGGGCCCCGGGGAGCTGTTTTTT.

The CDR3, as DNA: TGTGCCAGCAGCCCCACCAGGGACAGGGTAACAGATACGCAGTATTTT. The encoded protein is CASSPTRDRVTDTQYF. V gene TRBV13 combines with J gene TRBJ2-3, with TRBD1 matching over 9 bases. This CDR3 is 16 amino acids long. Germline assignment: CDR1 PRHDT and CDR2 FYEKMQ (reference sequence). Unmatched junction bases numbered 9, after V lost 5 bases and J lost 3 bases.